This T cell receptor (beta chain) was documented in a study of PD-1 blockade in classical Hodgkin lymphoma. As for this clone: Its specificity is not known.

The V and J ends lost 2 bases and 0 bases respectively, with 5 bases between them. Per the germline V gene, CDR1 is MNHNS and CDR2 is SASEGT. The CDR3 length is 14 residues. Points from the study as a whole: The CD4+ diversity rise by C4D1 was clearest in complete responders. Newly diagnosed and completely responding patients shared comparable baseline diversity. The origin of the repertoire differences remains undefined, with disease activity or prior therapy as possible causes. Baseline TCR diversity was reportedly lower in newly diagnosed patients than in healthy donors. It was reported as lower still in relapsed/refractory patients.

Time point given: cycle 4 day 1 (C4D1), after six to seven weeks of nivolumab. Relapse after autologous stem cell transplantation occurred in every patient, and brentuximab vedotin exposure varied. Generated by immunoSEQ multiplex PCR, the TCRdb table keeps only in-frame clones and is missing some. The top ten clones hold 17% of a sample with fewer than 35,000 clones, 81% of them seen once. The material was peripheral blood mononuclear cells (PBMCs), obtained before the fourth cycle of nivolumab. The clonotype originates from a human donor with classical Hodgkin lymphoma. The rearrangement links TRBV6-1 to TRBJ1-5, with D uncertain. CDR3 region: CASSEHYSNQPQHF. The DNA for the CDR3 is TGTGCCAGCAGTGAACACTATAGCAATCAGCCCCAGCATTTT.